The 26 T cell receptor beta chains below were found in one sample sequenced in a study of blood T cell repertoires in COVID-19. Sequenced by immunoSEQ multiplex PCR; TCRdb stores in-frame clones only, minus some. Here the sample spans some 390,000 clones, around 84% being singletons. Sequences were obtained from peripheral blood. All receptors come from a human donor in a cohort sampled during active COVID-19.

This chain joins TRBV12-1 and TRBJ2-1; the DNA was not used to check the table's D call, TRBD2. TRBV12-1 is an annotated pseudogene. The CDR3 covers 15 residues. The CDR3 loop reads CASSRLAGDYNEQFF. The CDR3 DNA reads as TGTGCCAGCAGCCGACTAGCGGGAGACTACAATGAGCAGTTCTTC.

This rearrangement joins TRBV5-1 to TRBJ1-3; 7 bases line up with TRBD1. Germline V gene sequence: CDR1 SGHRS, CDR2 YFSETQ. The CDR3 length is 14 residues. Trimming removed 4 bases from V and 1 base from J; junction bases left unmatched: 2. The CDR3 nucleotides read TGCGCCAGCAGCCTGACAGGGTCTGGAAACACCATATATTTT. Its translation is CASSLTGSGNTIYF.

This clone was recorded many times. V is TRBV9 and J is TRBJ2-3, with 8 bases fitting TRBD2. The CDR3 is made up of 17 amino acids. Germline CDR1 is SGDLS and CDR2 is YYNGEE. V trimming: 0 bases; J trimming: 0 bases; junction bases outside the gene matches: 6. CDR3 sequence (DNA): TGTGCCAGCAGCGTAGATGTCGGGAGGGGTAGCACAGATACGCAGTATTTT. Translation: CASSVDVGRGSTDTQYF.

The table lists this clone with a count of one. This chain joins TRBV4-1 and TRBJ2-3; 14 bases fit TRBD2. V was clipped by 1 base and J by 4 bases; unmatched bases: 4. Germline lookup yields CDR1 MGHRA and CDR2 YSYEKL. The CDR3 spans 17 residues. CDR3 protein: CASSQAVTSGRADTQYF. CDR3 DNA: TGCGCCAGCAGCCAAGCGGTGACTAGCGGGAGGGCAGATACGCAGTATTTT.

V and J are TRBV6-1 and TRBJ1-4, with a possible D match to TRBD1 (6 bases). The CDR3 covers 17 residues. Trimming removed 2 bases at V and 8 bases at J, with 21 bases between. CDR1 MNHNS and CDR2 SASEGT come from the germline V gene. CDR3 protein: CASSERTGMGFREKLFF. In nucleotides, the CDR3 is TGTGCCAGCAGTGAACGAACAGGGATGGGTTTTCGAGAAAAACTGTTTTTT.

This clone was seen a single time. The chain has TRBV5-1 and TRBJ1-4, with 9 bases aligning to TRBD1. The CDR3 runs 16 residues. The germline V gene encodes CDR1 SGHRS and CDR2 YFSETQ. Trimming at V came to 4 bases and at J to 0 bases, leaving 4 bases not matched to a gene. CDR3 region: CASSLGQGTTNEKLFF. CDR3 in DNA: TGCGCCAGCAGCCTTGGACAGGGGACAACTAATGAAAAACTGTTTTTT.

The V gene is TRBV6-5, the J gene TRBJ1-3; 7 positions match TRBD1. V lost 5 bases, J lost 1 base, and 5 bases stayed unmatched. The length of the CDR3 is 15 residues. Germline lookup yields CDR1 MNHEY and CDR2 SVGAGI. CDR3 bases: TGTGCCAGCAGTAATACAGGGGAGTCTGGAAACACCATATATTTT. Translated, it gives CASSNTGESGNTIYF.

The CDR3 loop is CASTGRTSGSGYEQYF. As DNA, the CDR3 is TGTGCCAGTACTGGACGGACTAGCGGGAGTGGCTACGAGCAGTACTTC. The chain carries TRBV19 and TRBJ2-7, with 13 bases aligning to TRBD2. The CDR3 loop spans 16 amino acids. V was clipped by 7 bases and J by 3 bases; unmatched bases: 9. Germline CDR1 LNHDA, CDR2 SQIVND (reference sequence).

The CDR3 coding sequence is TGTGCCAGCAGCCAACTCAGGGCAGGGTCCCAAGAGACCCAGTACTTC. Translated: CASSQLRAGSQETQYF. J is TRBJ2-5 and V is TRBV14; D possibly corresponds to TRBD1 (5 bases). Germline CDR1 reads SGHDN; CDR2 reads FVKESK. Deletions cut 2 bases from V and 1 base from J, with 14 bases between. The CDR3 loop spans 16 amino acids.

The chain uses TRBV24-1 and TRBJ1-5; TRBD1 matches at 9 bases. CDR1 and CDR2 from the germline V gene are KGHDR and SFDVKD. V lost 2 bases, J lost 2 bases, and 12 bases stayed unmatched. This CDR3 is built from 19 residues. The CDR3 DNA follows: TGTGCCACCAGTGATTCGCAGGGACAGGGTAGGTTCGGCAATCAGCCCCAGCATTTT. Translating gives CATSDSQGQGRFGNQPQHF.

This clone occurred once. The genes are TRBV5-5 and TRBJ1-2; TRBD1 aligns across 7 bases. Losses at the gene ends were 0 bases for V and 0 bases for J; bases not matched to a gene: 5. Germline CDR1 reads SGHKS; CDR2 reads YYEKEE (reference sequence). The CDR3 has 16 residues. CDR3 in DNA: TGTGCCAGCAGCTTGGGTACAGGGGTCGCTAACTATGGCTACACCTTC. Amino acids: CASSLGTGVANYGYTF.

The rearrangement uses TRBV7-9 and TRBJ2-7, with TRBD1 matching 9 bases. Germline CDR1 and CDR2: SEHNR and FQNEAQ (reference sequence). The CDR3 runs to 15 residues. With V trimmed by 5 bases and J by 3 bases, 8 bases remained unmatched. CDR3 in DNA: TGTGCCAGCAGCCAGGGACAGGGAGGAGTCTACGAGCAGTACTTC. This gives the protein CASSQGQGGVYEQYF.

The CDR3 here is CASSLGRGGNTEAFF. As DNA, the CDR3 is TGTGCCAGCAGCTTGGGGAGGGGTGGGAACACTGAAGCTTTCTTT. This sequence joins TRBV5-4 and TRBJ1-1; D may be TRBD1 (5 bases). V was clipped by 0 bases and J by 1 base, with 10 bases between them. This CDR3 is 15 amino acids long. The germline V gene has CDR1 SGHNT and CDR2 YYREEE (reference sequence).

V and J are TRBV11-2 and TRBJ2-2; the match to TRBD2 covers 8 bases. In germline, CDR1 is SGHAT, CDR2 FQNNGV. V shed 5 bases, J shed 8 bases, and the junction held 10 bases outside the gene matches. The CDR3 covers 15 residues. CDR3 amino acids: CASSQGLAGLGELFF. The DNA of the CDR3 is TGTGCCAGCAGCCAAGGACTAGCTGGTCTGGGGGAGCTGTTTTTT.

The chain combines TRBV10-1 with TRBJ2-3; maybe TRBD2 (6 bases). V lost 2 bases and J 1 base, leaving 10 bases between the germline ends. CDR3 length: 15 amino acids. Germline V CDR1 and CDR2: WNHNN, SYGVQD (reference sequence). The chain's CDR3 is CASSEASEGTDTQYF. For the CDR3, the DNA is TGCGCCAGCAGTGAGGCTAGCGAGGGCACAGATACGCAGTATTTT.

V usage is TRBV7-9 and J usage is TRBJ1-2; 7 nucleotides line up with TRBD1. The CDR3 is made up of 16 amino acids. From germline, CDR1 is SEHNR and CDR2 FQNEAQ (reference sequence). Trimming removed 1 base from V and 2 bases from J; junction bases left unmatched: 7. The CDR3 nucleotides read TGTGCCAGCAGCTTAGTATCTGTACAGGGGAACTATGGCTACACCTTC. It is translated as CASSLVSVQGNYGYTF.

The CDR3 coding sequence is TGTGCCAGCAGTCCATGGACAGGGGGATACGAGCAGTACTTC. It codes for CASSPWTGGYEQYF. The chain is built from TRBV27 and TRBJ2-7, with 10 bases fitting TRBD1. CDR3 length: 14 residues. The germline gives CDR1 MNHEY, CDR2 SMNVEV (reference sequence). V shed 5 bases, J shed 4 bases, and the junction held 5 bases outside the gene matches.

The chain recombines TRBV27 with TRBJ2-1, with D possibly TRBD1 on 5 matching bases. Germline CDR1 MNHEY, CDR2 SMNVEV (reference sequence). The CDR3 length is 12 residues. V shed 9 bases and J shed 9 bases, with 15 bases lying between them. CDR3 bases: TGTGCCAGTTCCGGGTGGGGCGGTGAGCAGTTCTTC. This sequence encodes CASSGWGGEQFF.

The chain is built from TRBV2 and TRBJ2-7, with TRBD2 matching over 7 bases. The V gene end was trimmed by 1 base and the J gene end by 1 base; junction bases not matched to a gene: 10. Per germline, CDR1 SNHLY and CDR2 FYNNEI. The CDR3 runs 17 residues. This CDR3 is CASSEGVLARRSYEQYF. The CDR3 bases are TGTGCCAGCAGTGAAGGGGTACTAGCGAGGCGGTCCTACGAGCAGTACTTC.

V is TRBV7-2 and J is TRBJ2-3; 8 nucleotides agree with TRBD2. The V gene's germline CDR1 is SGHTA and CDR2 FQGNSA. The ends lost 1 base at V and 4 bases at J; junction bases unmatched: 10. This CDR3 region has 17 residues. CDR3 DNA: TGTGCCAGCAGCTTAGACCTGGCTAGCGGGCTAGCAGATACGCAGTATTTT. Translated, it gives CASSLDLASGLADTQYF.

The gene calls are TRBV15 and TRBJ2-5; D may be TRBD1 (6 bases). The germline V gene encodes CDR1 LNHNV and CDR2 YYDKDF (reference sequence). The V gene lost 1 base and the J gene lost 5 bases, with 17 bases spanning the gap. This CDR3 has 16 amino acids. The CDR3 reads CATSRAGQGWWETQYF. In DNA form, the CDR3 reads TGTGCCACCAGCAGAGCAGGCCAGGGGTGGTGGGAGACCCAGTACTTC.

The V and J genes are TRBV9 and TRBJ2-7; TRBD1 matches at 7 bases. V lost 5 bases and J lost 4; bases outside the gene matches: 15. The CDR3 spans 16 residues. Germline values: CDR1 SGDLS, CDR2 YYNGEE. CDR3 coding DNA: TGTGCCAGCAGGTTCGACAGGGTAACACAGTTGTACGAGCAGTACTTC. This translates into CASRFDRVTQLYEQYF. The variable domain in full, completed from reference TRBV9 and TRBJ2-7, reads DSGVTQTPKHLITATGQRVTLRCSPRSGDLSVYWYQQSLDQGLQFLIQYYNGEERAKGNILERFSAQQFPDLHSELNLSSLELGDSALYFCASRFDRVTQLYEQYFGPGTRLTVT.

This clone was detected only a few times. The chain joins TRBV7-2 to TRBJ2-5; 16 bases line up with TRBD2. J gave up 5 bases and V 4 bases, and 13 bases lay outside the gene matches. Germline V gene lookup returns CDR1 SGHTA and CDR2 FQGNSA. This CDR3 spans 19 amino acids. CDR3 sequence reads: CASSSQPGLAGGARETQYF. CDR3 nucleotides: TGTGCCAGCAGCTCGCAACCGGGACTAGCGGGGGGGGCTCGTGAGACCCAGTACTTC.

The V and J genes are TRBV20-1 and TRBJ2-1, with 8 bases fitting TRBD2. The CDR3 runs 19 residues. The trim removed 3 bases at V and 0 bases at J, leaving 16 bases unmatched. Germline lookup yields CDR1 DFQATT and CDR2 SNEGSKA (reference sequence). The CDR3 loop is CSASRREVLDCCSYNEQFF. CDR3 bases: TGCAGTGCTAGTCGGCGGGAGGTCCTAGACTGTTGCTCCTACAATGAGCAGTTCTTC.

The table lists this clone with a count of one. This sequence joins TRBV27 and TRBJ2-3; D is perhaps TRBD2 (6 bases). V lost 7 bases, J lost 0 bases, and 11 bases lay in between. The CDR3 runs 14 residues. CDR1 is MNHEY and CDR2 is SMNVEV in the germline V gene (reference sequence). In DNA, the CDR3 is TGTGCCAGCAACTGGGGGACTAGCACAGATACGCAGTATTTT. Its protein product is CASNWGTSTDTQYF.

The CDR3 nucleotides are TGTGCCAGCAGTTTGGGCCTAGCGGGAGCTGCCAAAAACATTCAGTACTTC. Amino acids: CASSLGLAGAAKNIQYF. The chain has TRBV28 and TRBJ2-4; 10 bases map to TRBD2. V shed 3 bases, J shed 1 base, and the junction held 6 bases outside the gene matches. Germline lookup yields CDR1 MDHEN and CDR2 SYDVKM. CDR3 length: 17 residues. The full variable domain, its missing parts supplied by reference TRBV28 and TRBJ2-4, is DVKVTQSSRYLVKRTGEKVFLECVQDMDHENMFWYRQDPGLGLRLIYFSYDVKMKEKGDIPEGYSVSREKKERFSLILESASTNQTSMYLCASSLGLAGAAKNIQYFGAGTRLSVL.